The present TCR beta chain was sequenced within a study of CD8 T cells in ankylosing spondylitis. On this clonotype itself: Its target is unknown.

This CDR3 comprises 15 residues. The germline V and J ends were trimmed by 7 bases and 3 bases, with 19 bases remaining between them. Germline lookup yields CDR1 MNHNS and CDR2 SASEGT. Quantitative 5'-RACE with molecular barcodes generated TCR beta libraries. TCRdb re-called the 5' RACE reads through MiXCR, storing one row per CDR3 protein. This sample has 100,000 to 150,000 distinct CDR3 sequences; more than 15% occur once, and the top ten carry roughly 30%. Study-level findings and limits: Within peripheral blood, clones linked to disease were CD8+ and relatively rare. Reportedly, significant enrichment of disease-linked clones occurred in matched ankylosing spondylitis synovial fluid. What appeared characteristic of ankylosing spondylitis blood was a TCR beta motif of fewer than ten highly homologous variants.

Sequencing used blood, either unsorted or a sorted T cell fraction (not recorded which). The clonotype originates from a male donor with ankylosing spondylitis. This chain joins TRBV6-1 and TRBJ2-7; perhaps TRBD2 as D (6 bases). The CDR3 DNA reads TGTGCCAGCACCCCTTTCCCGGGGGAGAGCTACGAGCAGTACTTC. This encodes CASTPFPGESYEQYF.